This T cell receptor (beta chain) appears in the sequencing data of a study of blood T cell repertoires in COVID-19. Study as a whole: The study drew acute and convalescent COVID-19 samples from the United States, Italy and Spain.

Trimming removed 6 bases from V and 10 bases from J, with 19 bases in between. Germline V lookup: CDR1 SNHLY, CDR2 FYNNEI. The CDR3 runs 15 residues. This table comes from immunoSEQ multiplex PCR, and its TCRdb copy is limited to in-frame clones, with some not included. The table shows hundreds of thousands of clones, with roughly 90% occurring only once. Participant age was about 18 to 89 years, and participants resided in approximately 24 US areas. The chain links TRBV2 to TRBJ1-6; no clear D. The clonotype originates from a woman aged 40 to 55 with acute COVID-19. The source material was PBMCs or T cells enriched from blood (not recorded which). The CDR3 bases are TGTGCCAGCAGCACAACGCAGATAAGTTACTCACCCCTCCACTTT. It is translated as CASSTTQISYSPLHF.